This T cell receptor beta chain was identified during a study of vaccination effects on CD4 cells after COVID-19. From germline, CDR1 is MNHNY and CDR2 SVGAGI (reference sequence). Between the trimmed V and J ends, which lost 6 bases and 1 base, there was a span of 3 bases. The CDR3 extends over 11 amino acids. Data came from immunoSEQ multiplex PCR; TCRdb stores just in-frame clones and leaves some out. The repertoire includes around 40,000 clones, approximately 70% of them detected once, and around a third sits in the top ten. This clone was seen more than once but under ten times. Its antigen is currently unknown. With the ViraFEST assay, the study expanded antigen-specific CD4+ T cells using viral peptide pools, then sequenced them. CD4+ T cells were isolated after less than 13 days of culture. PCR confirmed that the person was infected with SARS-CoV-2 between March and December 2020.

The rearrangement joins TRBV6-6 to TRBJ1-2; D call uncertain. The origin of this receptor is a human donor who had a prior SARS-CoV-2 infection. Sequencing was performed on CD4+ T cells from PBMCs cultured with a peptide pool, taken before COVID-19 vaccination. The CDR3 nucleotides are TGTGCCAGCAGGGTTAACTATGGCTACACCTTC. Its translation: CASRVNYGYTF.